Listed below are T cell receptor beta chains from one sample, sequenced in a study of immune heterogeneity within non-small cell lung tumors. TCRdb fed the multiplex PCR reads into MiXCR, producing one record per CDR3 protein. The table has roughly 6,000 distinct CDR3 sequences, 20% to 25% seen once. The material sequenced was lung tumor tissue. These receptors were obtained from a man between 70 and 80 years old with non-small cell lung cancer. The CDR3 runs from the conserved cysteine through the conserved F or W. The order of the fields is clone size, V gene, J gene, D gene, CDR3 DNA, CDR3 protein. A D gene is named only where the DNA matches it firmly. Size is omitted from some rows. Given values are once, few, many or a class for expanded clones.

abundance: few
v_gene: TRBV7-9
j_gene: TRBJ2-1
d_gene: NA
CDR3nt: TGTGCCAGCAGCTTAGTAGGGGGGTTGGATGAGCAGTTCTTC
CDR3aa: CASSLVGGLDEQFF

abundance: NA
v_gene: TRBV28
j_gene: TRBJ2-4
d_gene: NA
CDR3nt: TGTGCCAGCAATCTACAAGGGCCTGGGCCCAAAAACATTCAGTACTTC
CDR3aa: CASNLQGPGPKNIQYF

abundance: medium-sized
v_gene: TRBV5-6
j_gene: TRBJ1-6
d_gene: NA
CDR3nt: TGTGCCAGCAGCTTGGACAGCTATAATTCACCCCTCCACTTT
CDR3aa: CASSLDSYNSPLHF

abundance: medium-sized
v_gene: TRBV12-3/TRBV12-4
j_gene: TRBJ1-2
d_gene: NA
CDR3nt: TGTGCCAGCAGTTTAGCGTCGCAGGGGTATGGCTACACCTTC
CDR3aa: CASSLASQGYGYTF

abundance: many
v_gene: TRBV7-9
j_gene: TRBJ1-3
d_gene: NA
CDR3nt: TGTGCCAGCAGCACAACCCAGGGGTCCGGAAACACCATATATTTT
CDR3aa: CASSTTQGSGNTIYF

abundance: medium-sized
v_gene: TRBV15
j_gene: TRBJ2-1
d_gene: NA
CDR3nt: TGTGCCACCAGCAGAGAACTGATGGGGGCCGGCTACAATGAGCAGTTCTTC
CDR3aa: CATSRELMGAGYNEQFF

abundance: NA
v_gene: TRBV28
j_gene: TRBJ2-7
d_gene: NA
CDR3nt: TGTGCCAGCAGGCGGGGTGGGGACGAGCAGTACTTC
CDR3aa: CASRRGGDEQYF

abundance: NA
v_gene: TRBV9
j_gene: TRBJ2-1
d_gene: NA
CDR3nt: TGTGCCAGCAGCGTAGACGGAGGACCCTACAATGAGCAGTTCTTC
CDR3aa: CASSVDGGPYNEQFF

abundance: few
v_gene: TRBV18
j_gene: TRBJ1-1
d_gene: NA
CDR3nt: TGTGCCAGCTCACCACCGGTTGGGGTGAACACTGAAGCTTTCTTT
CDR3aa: CASSPPVGVNTEAFF

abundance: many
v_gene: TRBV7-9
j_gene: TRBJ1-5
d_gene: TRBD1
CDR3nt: TGTGCCAGCAGCCAGACAGGGACTGATCAGCCCCAGCATTTT
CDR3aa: CASSQTGTDQPQHF

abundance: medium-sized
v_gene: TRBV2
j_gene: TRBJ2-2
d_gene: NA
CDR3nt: TGTGCCAGCAGTGCCCACATGAACACCGGGGAGCTGTTTTTT
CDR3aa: CASSAHMNTGELFF

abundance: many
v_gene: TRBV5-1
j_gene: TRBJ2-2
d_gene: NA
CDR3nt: TGCGCCAGCAGCTTGGAAGGGGGAGGAAACACCGGGGAGCTGTTTTTT
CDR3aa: CASSLEGGGNTGELFF

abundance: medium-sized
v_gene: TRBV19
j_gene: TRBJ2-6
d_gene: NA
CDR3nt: TGTGCCAGTAGTTCCGACTATAACTCTTTTGGGGCCAACGTCCTGACTTTC
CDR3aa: CASSSDYNSFGANVLTF

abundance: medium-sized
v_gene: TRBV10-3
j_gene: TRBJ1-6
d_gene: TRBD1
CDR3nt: TGTGCCATCAGTGAGTCGACGGGACAGGGTAGTAGGGGACCCCTCCACTTT
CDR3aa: CAISESTGQGSRGPLHF

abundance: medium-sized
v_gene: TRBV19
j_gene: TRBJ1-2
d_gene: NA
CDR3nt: TGTGCCAGTAGTATAGCCTATGGCTACACCTTC
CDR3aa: CASSIAYGYTF

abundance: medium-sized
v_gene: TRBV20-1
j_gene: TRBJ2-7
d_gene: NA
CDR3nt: TGCAGTGCTAGTGGAGGAGACTACGAGCAGTACTTC
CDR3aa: CSASGGDYEQYF

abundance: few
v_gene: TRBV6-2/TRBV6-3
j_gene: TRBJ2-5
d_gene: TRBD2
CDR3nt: TGTGCCAGCAGCCCGACTAGCGGTGAGACCCAGTACTTC
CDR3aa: CASSPTSGETQYF

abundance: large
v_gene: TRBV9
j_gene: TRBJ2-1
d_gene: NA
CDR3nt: TGTGCCAGCAGCGCCGGTAACTCCTACAATGAGCAGTTCTTC
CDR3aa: CASSAGNSYNEQFF

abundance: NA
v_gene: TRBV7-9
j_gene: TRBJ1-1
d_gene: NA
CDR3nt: TGTGCCAGCAGCTTGAGCGGGACTGAAGCTTTCTTT
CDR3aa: CASSLSGTEAFF

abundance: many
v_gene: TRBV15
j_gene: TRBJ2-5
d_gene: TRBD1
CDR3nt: TGTGCCACCAGCAGAGATAGAGGACAGGGAAGAGAGACCCAGTACTTC
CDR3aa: CATSRDRGQGRETQYF

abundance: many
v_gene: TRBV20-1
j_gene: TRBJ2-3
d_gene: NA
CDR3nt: TGCAGTGCTAGAGCGAGAACTAGCACAGATACGCAGTATTTT
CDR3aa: CSARARTSTDTQYF

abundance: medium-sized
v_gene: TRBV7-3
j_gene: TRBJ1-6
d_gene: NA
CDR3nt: TGTGCCAGCAGCTTAACAGGGGAAGGGTATTCACCCCTCCACTTT
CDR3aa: CASSLTGEGYSPLHF

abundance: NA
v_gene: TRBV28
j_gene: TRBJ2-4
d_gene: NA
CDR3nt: TGTGCCAGCAGCTCCCGGGGTAGCGCCTCGTTGATTCAGTACTTC
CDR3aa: CASSSRGSASLIQYF

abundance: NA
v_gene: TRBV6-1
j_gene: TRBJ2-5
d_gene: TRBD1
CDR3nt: TGTGCCAGCAGGAGCTTACAGGGGTGGCAAGAGACCCAGTACTTC
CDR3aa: CASRSLQGWQETQYF

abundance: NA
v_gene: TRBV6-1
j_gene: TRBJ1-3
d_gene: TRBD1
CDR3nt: TGTGCCAGCAGTCTGTCCGGGACAGGCCTTCTTGGAAACACCATATATTTT
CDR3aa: CASSLSGTGLLGNTIYF

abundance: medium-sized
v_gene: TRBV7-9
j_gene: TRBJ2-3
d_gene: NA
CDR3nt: TGTGCCAGCAGCCCAGACCTGGGGAGAGGGGGGGCGGATACGCAGTATTTT
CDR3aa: CASSPDLGRGGADTQYF